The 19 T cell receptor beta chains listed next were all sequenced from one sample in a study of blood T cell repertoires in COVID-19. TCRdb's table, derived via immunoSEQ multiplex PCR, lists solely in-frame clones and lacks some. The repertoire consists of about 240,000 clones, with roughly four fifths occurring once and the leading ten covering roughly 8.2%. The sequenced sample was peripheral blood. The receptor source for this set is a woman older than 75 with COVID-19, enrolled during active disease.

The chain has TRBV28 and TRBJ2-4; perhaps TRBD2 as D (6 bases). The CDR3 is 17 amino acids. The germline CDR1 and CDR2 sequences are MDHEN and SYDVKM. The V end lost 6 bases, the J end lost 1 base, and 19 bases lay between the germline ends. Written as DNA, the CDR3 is TGTGCCAGCAGGACGACGGAGGGGTCCACGGCCAAAAACATTCAGTACTTC. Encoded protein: CASRTTEGSTAKNIQYF.

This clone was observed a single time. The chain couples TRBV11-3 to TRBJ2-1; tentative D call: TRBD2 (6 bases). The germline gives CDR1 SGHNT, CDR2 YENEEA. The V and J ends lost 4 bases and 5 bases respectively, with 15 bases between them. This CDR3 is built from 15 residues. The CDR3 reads CASSSYGSGDNEQFF. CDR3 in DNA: TGTGCCAGCAGCTCGTATGGTAGCGGTGACAATGAGCAGTTCTTC.

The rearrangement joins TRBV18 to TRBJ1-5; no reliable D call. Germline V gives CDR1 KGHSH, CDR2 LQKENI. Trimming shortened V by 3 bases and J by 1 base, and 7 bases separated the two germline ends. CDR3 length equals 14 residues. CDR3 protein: CASSPAVSNQPQHF. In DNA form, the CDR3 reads TGTGCCAGCTCACCCGCGGTGAGCAATCAGCCCCAGCATTTT.

As DNA, the CDR3 is TGTGCCAGCAGCCACGACAGGGGGGCCGGGAACACTGAAGCTTTCTTT. As protein: CASSHDRGAGNTEAFF. The chain couples TRBV7-8 to TRBJ1-1; TRBD1 matches at 9 bases. From germline, CDR1 is SGHVS and CDR2 FQNEAQ. The junction had 8 bases not matched to a gene; V was cut back by 5 bases and J by 1 base. This CDR3 is 16 amino acids long.

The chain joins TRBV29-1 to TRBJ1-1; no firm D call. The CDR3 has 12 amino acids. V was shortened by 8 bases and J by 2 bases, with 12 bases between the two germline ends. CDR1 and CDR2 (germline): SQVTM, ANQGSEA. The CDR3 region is CSTDTGNTEAFF. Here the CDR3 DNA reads TGCAGCACTGACACGGGAAACACTGAAGCTTTCTTT.

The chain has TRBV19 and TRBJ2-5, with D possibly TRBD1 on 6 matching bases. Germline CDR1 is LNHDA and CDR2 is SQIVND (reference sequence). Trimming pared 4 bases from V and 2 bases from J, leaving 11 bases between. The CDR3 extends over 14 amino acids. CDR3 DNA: TGTGCCAGTAGTAGGCGACAGGCACAAGAGACCCAGTACTTC. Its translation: CASSRRQAQETQYF.

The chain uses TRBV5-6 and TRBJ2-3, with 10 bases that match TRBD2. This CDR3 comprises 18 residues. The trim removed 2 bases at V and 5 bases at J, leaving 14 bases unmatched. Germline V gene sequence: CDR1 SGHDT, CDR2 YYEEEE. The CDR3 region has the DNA TGTGCCAGCAGCTTAGCGAGAATGAGCGGGAGGGCTAAAGATACGCAGTATTTT. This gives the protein CASSLARMSGRAKDTQYF.

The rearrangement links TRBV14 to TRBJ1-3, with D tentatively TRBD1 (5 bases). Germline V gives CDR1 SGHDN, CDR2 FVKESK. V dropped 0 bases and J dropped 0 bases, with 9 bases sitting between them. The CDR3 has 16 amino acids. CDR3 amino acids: CASSQEKGFSGNTIYF. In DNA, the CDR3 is TGTGCCAGCAGCCAAGAGAAGGGGTTCTCTGGAAACACCATATATTTT.

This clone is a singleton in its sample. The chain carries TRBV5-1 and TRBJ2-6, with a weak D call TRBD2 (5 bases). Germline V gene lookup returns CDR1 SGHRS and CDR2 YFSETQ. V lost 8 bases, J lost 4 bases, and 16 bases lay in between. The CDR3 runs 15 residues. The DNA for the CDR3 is TGCGCCAGTTTAGCCCCGGAGGCCGGGGCCAACGTCCTGACTTTC. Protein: CASLAPEAGANVLTF.

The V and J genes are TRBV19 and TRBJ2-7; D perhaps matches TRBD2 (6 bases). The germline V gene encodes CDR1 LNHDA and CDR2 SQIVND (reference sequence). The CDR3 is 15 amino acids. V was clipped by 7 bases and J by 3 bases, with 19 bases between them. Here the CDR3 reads CASNGGRGSNYEQYF. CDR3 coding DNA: TGTGCCAGTAACGGGGGTCGGGGGTCCAACTACGAGCAGTACTTC.

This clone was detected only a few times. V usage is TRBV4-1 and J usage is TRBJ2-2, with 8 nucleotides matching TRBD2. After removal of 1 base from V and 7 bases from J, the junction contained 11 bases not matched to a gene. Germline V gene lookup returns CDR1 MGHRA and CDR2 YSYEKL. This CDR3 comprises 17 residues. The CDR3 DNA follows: TGCGCCAGCAGCCAAGGACTAAGCGGGAGAAAGGGCGGGGAGCTGTTTTTT. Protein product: CASSQGLSGRKGGELFF.

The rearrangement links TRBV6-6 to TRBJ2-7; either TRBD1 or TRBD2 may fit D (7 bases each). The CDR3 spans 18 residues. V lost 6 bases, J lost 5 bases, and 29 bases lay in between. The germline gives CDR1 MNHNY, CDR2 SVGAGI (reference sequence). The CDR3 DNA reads TGTGCCAGCAGACGACAGGGAGGGGATTGGGGCTGGGTTGACGAGCAGTACTTC. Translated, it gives CASRRQGGDWGWVDEQYF.

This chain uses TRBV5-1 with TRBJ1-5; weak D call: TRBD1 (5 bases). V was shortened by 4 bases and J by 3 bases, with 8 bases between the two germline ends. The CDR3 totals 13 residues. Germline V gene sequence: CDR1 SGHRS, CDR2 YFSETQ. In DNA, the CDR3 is TGCGCCAGCAGCCGGGGGGTCAATCAGCCCCAGCATTTT. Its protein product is CASSRGVNQPQHF.

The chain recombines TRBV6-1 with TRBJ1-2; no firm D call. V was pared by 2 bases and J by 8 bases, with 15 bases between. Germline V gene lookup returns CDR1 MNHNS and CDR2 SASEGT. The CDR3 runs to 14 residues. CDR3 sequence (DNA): TGTGCCAGCAGTGAATATGGGAGGGCTCGGGGCTACACCTTC. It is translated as CASSEYGRARGYTF.

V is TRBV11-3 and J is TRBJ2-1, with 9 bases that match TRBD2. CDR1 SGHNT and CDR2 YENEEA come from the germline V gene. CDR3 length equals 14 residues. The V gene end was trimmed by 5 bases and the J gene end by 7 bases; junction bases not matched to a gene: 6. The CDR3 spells CASSNSGRDNEQFF. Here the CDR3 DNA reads TGTGCCAGCAGCAATAGCGGGAGAGATAATGAGCAGTTCTTC.

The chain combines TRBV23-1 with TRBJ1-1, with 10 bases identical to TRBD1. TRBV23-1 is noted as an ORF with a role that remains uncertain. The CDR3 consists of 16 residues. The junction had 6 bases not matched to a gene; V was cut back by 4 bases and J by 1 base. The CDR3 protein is CASSLRDRGRNTEAFF. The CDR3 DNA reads TGCGCCAGCAGTCTCCGGGACAGGGGTAGGAACACTGAAGCTTTCTTT.

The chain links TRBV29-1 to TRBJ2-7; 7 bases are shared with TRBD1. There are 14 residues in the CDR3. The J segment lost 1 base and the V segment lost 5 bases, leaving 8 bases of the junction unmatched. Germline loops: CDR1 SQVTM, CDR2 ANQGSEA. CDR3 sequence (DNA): TGCAGCGTTCTAGGGGGCCCATCTTCCTACGAGCAGTACTTC. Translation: CSVLGGPSSYEQYF.

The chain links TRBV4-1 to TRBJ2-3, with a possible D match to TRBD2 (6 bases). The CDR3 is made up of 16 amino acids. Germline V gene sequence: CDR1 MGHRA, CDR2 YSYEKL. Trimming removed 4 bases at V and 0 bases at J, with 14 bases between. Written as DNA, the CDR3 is TGCGCCAGCAGCCGTGGACGCGGGGCTAGCACAGATACGCAGTATTTT. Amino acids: CASSRGRGASTDTQYF.

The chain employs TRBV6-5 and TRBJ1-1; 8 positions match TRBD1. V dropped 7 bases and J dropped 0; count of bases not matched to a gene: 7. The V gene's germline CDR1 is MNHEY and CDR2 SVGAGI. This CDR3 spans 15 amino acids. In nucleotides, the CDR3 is TGTGCCAGCACCGGACAGGGAAATATGAACACTGAAGCTTTCTTT. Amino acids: CASTGQGNMNTEAFF.